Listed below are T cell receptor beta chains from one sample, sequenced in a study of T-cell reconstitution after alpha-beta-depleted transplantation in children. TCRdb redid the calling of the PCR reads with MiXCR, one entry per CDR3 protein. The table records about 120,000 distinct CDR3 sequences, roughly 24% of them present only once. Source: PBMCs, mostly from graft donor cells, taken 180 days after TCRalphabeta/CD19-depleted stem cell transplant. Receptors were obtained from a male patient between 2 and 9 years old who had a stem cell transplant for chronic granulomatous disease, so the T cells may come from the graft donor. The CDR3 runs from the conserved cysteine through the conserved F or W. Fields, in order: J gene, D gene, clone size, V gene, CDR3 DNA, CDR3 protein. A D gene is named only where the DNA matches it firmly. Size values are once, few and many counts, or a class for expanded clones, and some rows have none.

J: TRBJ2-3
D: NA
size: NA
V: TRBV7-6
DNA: TGTGCCAGCAGCTCCCCTAGCGACCCCACAGATACGCAGTATTTT
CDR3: CASSSPSDPTDTQYF

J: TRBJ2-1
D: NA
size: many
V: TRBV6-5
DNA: TGTGCCAGCAGTTACTCGATAGTCTACAATGAGCAGTTCTTC
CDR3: CASSYSIVYNEQFF

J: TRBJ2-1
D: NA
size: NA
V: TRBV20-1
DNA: TGCAGTGCTATTCAAGCGGCGGGACCTTACAATGAGCAGTTCTTC
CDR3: CSAIQAAGPYNEQFF

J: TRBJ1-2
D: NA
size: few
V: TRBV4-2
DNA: TGTGCCAGCAGCCAAGTGGGAGGGGATGGCTACACCTTC
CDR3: CASSQVGGDGYTF

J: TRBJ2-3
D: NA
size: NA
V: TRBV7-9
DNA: TGTGCCAGCAGTCGGGGGGCAAGCACAGATACGCAGTATTTT
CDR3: CASSRGASTDTQYF

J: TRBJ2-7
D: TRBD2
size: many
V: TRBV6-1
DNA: TGTGCCAGCAGTCATAGCGGGAGTATCTACGAGCAGTACTTC
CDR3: CASSHSGSIYEQYF

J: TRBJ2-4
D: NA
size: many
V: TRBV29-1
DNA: TGCAGCGTTCTTCCGAGAGCCAAAAACATTCAGTACTTC
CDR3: CSVLPRAKNIQYF

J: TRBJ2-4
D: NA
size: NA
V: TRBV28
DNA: TGTGCCAGCAATCAGGGAGGCAAAAACATTCAGTACTTC
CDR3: CASNQGGKNIQYF

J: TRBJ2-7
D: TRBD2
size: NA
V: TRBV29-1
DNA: TGCAGCGTGGTAAGCGGGAGTTCCTACGAGCAGTACTTC
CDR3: CSVVSGSSYEQYF

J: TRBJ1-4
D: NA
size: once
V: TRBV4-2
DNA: TGTGCCAGCAGCCGCATTTTCGCGGGGGCCATGACTAATGAAAAACTGTTTTTT
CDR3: CASSRIFAGAMTNEKLFF

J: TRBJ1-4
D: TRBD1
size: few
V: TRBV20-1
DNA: TGCAGTGCTAGAAGAACAGGGGGAAAACTGTTTTTT
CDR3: CSARRTGGKLFF

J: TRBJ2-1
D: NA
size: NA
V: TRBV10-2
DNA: TGCGCCACCAGGGAAATTGGTGAGCAGTTCTTC
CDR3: CATREIGEQFF

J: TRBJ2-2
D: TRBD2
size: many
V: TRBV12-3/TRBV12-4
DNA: TGTGCCAGCAGGCGCGCGGGGGTCGGGGAGCTGTTTTTT
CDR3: CASRRAGVGELFF

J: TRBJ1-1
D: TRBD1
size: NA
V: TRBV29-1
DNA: TGCAGCGTGTTGGACAGGGCAACTTTCTTT
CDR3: CSVLDRATFF

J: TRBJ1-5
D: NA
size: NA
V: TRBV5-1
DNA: TGCGCCAGCAGCGCGGATGGGGTTGACAATCAGCCCCAGCATTTT
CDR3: CASSADGVDNQPQHF

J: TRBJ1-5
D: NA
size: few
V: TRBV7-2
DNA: TGTGCCAGCAGCTTAGGCCAGAAAGGGAATCAGCCCCAGCATTTT
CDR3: CASSLGQKGNQPQHF

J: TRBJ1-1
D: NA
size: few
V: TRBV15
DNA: TGTGCCACCAGCAGAGATCCCGACAGAGGCACTGAAGCTTTCTTT
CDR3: CATSRDPDRGTEAFF

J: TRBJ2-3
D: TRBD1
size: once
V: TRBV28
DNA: TGTGCCAGCAGAGACAGGGGGCGCTCAGATACGCAGTATTTT
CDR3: CASRDRGRSDTQYF

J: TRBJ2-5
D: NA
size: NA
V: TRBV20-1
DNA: TGCAGTGCGCAGCGGAACCCCCAAGAGACCCAGTACTTC
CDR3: CSAQRNPQETQYF

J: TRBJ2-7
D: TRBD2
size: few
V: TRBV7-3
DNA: TGTGCCAGCAGCTTAGGGAGGGGCCCCGTTTACGAGCAGTACTTC
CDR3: CASSLGRGPVYEQYF

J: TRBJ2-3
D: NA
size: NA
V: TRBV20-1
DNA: TGCAGTGCCTCACCGATCGATACGCAGTATTTT
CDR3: CSASPIDTQYF

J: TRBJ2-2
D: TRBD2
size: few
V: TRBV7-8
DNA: TGTGCCAGCAGCCCTACGGGACTAGCGGGGGTGAACACCGGGGAGCTGTTTTTT
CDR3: CASSPTGLAGVNTGELFF

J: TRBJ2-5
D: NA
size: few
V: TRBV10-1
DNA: TGCGCCAGCAGTGTTGTCGGACTTCAAGAGACCCAGTACTTC
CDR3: CASSVVGLQETQYF

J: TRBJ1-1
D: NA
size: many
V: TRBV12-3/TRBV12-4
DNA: TGTGCCTCGAGGCGCGGAAAGAACACTGAAGCTTTCTTT
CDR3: CASRRGKNTEAFF

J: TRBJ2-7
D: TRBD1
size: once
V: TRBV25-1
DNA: TGTGCCAGCCGTGGCCGGGACAGTTCCTACGAGCAGTACTTC
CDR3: CASRGRDSSYEQYF

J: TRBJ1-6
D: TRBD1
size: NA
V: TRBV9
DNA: TGTGCCAGCAGCGGACAGGGTGGTAATTCACCCCTCCACTTT
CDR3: CASSGQGGNSPLHF

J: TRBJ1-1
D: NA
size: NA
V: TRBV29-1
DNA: TGCAGCGTTGAAGATCCCGGGGGCCGGACTGAAGCTTTCTTT
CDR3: CSVEDPGGRTEAFF

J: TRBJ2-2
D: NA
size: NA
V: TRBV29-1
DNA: TGCAGCGTTGCGGCAGGGGACACCGGGGAGCTGTTTTTT
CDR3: CSVAAGDTGELFF

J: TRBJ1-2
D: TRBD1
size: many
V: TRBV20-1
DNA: TGCAGCGCACGGACAGGACGGGATGGCTACACCTTC
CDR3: CSARTGRDGYTF

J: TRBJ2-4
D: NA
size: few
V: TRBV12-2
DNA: TGTGCAAGTCGCTTAGCGGGAGCCAAAAACATTCAGTACTTC
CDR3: CASRLAGAKNIQYF

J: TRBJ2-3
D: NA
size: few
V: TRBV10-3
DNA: TGTGCCATCAGTGAGCTACGGACAGTTAGCACAGATACGCAGTATTTT
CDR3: CAISELRTVSTDTQYF

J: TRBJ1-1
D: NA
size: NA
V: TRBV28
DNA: TGTGCCAGCAGTTTACCCTTCGGACGGAACACTGAAGCTTTCTTT
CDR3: CASSLPFGRNTEAFF